This record covers a single T cell receptor beta chain. What it recognizes is unknown. The entry originates in a study of T cell responses to AZD1222 COVID-19 vaccine. The CDR3 runs to 11 residues. Germline-derived CDR1 and CDR2 are MDHEN and SYDVKM. V lost 10 bases and J lost 2, with 8 bases in between. Assay used: immunoSEQ multiplex PCR; TCRdb lists only in-frame clones, some missing. The sample lists 150,000 or so clones, about nine tenths occurring once. Regarding the study as a whole: The span of vaccine-associated CD4 TCRs extended across spike, with dominance at 160-218 and 743-854. There were mostly white British donors and more females than males, and clonal diversity was possibly underestimated.

The receptor comes from an adult in good health. The chain employs TRBV28 and TRBJ1-2, with TRBD1 as a possible D gene (5 bases). The input for sequencing was peripheral blood, taken on day 0 of AZD1222 vaccination. CDR3 protein: CATRDNYGYTF. CDR3 nucleotides: TGTGCCACCAGGGACAACTATGGCTACACCTTC.